A single sample gave rise to the 30 T cell receptor beta chains below, sequenced in a study of CD8 T cells in Susac syndrome. Reverse transcription of about 0.5 to 1 ug RNA was performed with random hexamers. TCRdb ran MiXCR on the immunoSEQ multiplex PCR reads and lists one entry per CDR3 protein. The sample lists under 200,000 distinct CDR3 sequences, approximately 94% occurring once. Material: CD4+ T cells from PBMCs. Receptors were obtained from a human donor in good health.

This chain links TRBV5-1 with TRBJ2-2; the D gene is possibly TRBD1 (6 bases). The CDR3 totals 14 residues. The V gene's germline CDR1 is SGHRS and CDR2 YFSETQ. The V and J ends lost 5 bases and 4 bases respectively, with 12 bases between them. The CDR3 is CASRGAVGTGELFF. For the CDR3, the DNA is TGCGCCAGCAGGGGGGCCGTCGGCACCGGGGAGCTGTTTTTT.

This chain uses TRBV3-1 with TRBJ1-2; no firm D call. From germline, CDR1 is LGHDT and CDR2 YNNKEL (reference sequence). The CDR3 is 14 amino acids. The V end lost 0 bases, the J end lost 7 bases, and 12 bases lay between the germline ends. CDR3 nucleotides: TGTGCCAGCAGCCAAGATAAGAGGTTAGGTGGCTACACCTTC. Translating it yields CASSQDKRLGGYTF.

CDR3 protein: CASSIDRSSGNTIYF. CDR3 coding DNA: TGTGCCAGCAGCATAGACAGAAGCTCTGGAAACACCATATATTTT. The chain links TRBV4-2 to TRBJ1-3; a possible D gene is TRBD1 (5 bases). Germline values: CDR1 LGHNA, CDR2 YNFKEQ. V was clipped by 5 bases and J by 0 bases, with 11 bases between them. The CDR3 has 15 residues.

On this clonotype itself: Relative to the germline gene, one junction end is altered; a read error may explain this. The V gene is TRBV7-7, the J gene TRBJ2-5; weak D call: TRBD1 (5 bases). This CDR3 comprises 13 residues. Looked up from germline, CDR1 is SSHAT and CDR2 is FNYEAQ (reference sequence). CDR3 protein: CASSLTDQETQYF. Here the CDR3 DNA reads TGTGCTAGCAGCTTGACAGACCAAGAGACCCAGTACTTC. Together with reference TRBV7-7 and TRBJ2-5, the CDR3 gives the full variable domain: GAGVSQSPRYKVTKRGQDVTLRCDPISSHATLYWYQQALGQGPEFLTYFNYEAQPDKSGLPSDRFSAERPEGSISTLTIQRTEQRDSAMYRCASSLTDQETQYFGPGTRLLVL.

This clonotype was recorded only once. The chain employs TRBV5-1 and TRBJ2-7; no clear D gene. The CDR3 runs to 14 residues. Germline CDR1 reads SGHRS; CDR2 reads YFSETQ. Trimming cost V 0 bases and J 5 bases, with 12 bases left between them. CDR3: CASSLALNGHEQYF. CDR3 in DNA: TGCGCCAGCAGCTTGGCCTTGAATGGCCACGAGCAGTACTTC.

The V gene is TRBV29-1, the J gene TRBJ2-5; D is possibly TRBD2 (6 bases). CDR1 is SQVTM, CDR2 ANQGSEA, per germline. V was pared by 4 bases and J by 5 bases, with 11 bases between. This CDR3 region has 12 residues. This CDR3 reads CSVVTGGETQYF. The CDR3 DNA follows: TGCAGCGTTGTCACAGGAGGGGAGACCCAGTACTTC.

This sequence joins TRBV15 and TRBJ2-1; 7 nucleotides line up with TRBD2. J lost 0 bases, V lost 5 bases, and 1 base had no gene match. CDR3 length equals 14 residues. Per germline, CDR1 LNHNV and CDR2 YYDKDF (reference sequence). CDR3 coding DNA: TGTGCCACCAGCGGCGGGGGCTCCTACAATGAGCAGTTCTTC. It encodes CATSGGGSYNEQFF.

The chain joins TRBV28 to TRBJ2-7, with D unclear. The V end was cut by 4 bases, the J end by 3 bases, with 10 bases between. Germline CDR1 MDHEN, CDR2 SYDVKM. CDR3 length: 13 residues. The CDR3 loop is CASSSSPFYEQYV. The DNA for the CDR3 is TGTGCCAGCAGTTCCTCCCCATTCTACGAGCAGTACGTC.

The chain uses TRBV6-5 and TRBJ2-4; possibly TRBD2 for D (5 bases). This CDR3 has 16 residues. Germline CDR1 and CDR2: MNHEY and SVGAGI. V lost 5 bases and J 0 bases, leaving 14 bases between the germline ends. The CDR3 loop is CASSDTRDLAKNIQYF. CDR3 sequence (DNA): TGTGCCAGCAGTGACACGAGGGATCTAGCCAAAAACATTCAGTACTTC.

CDR3 protein: CASSRDPGKGYGYTF. For the CDR3, the DNA is TGTGCCAGCAGCCGAGATCCAGGGAAGGGCTATGGCTACACCTTC. This chain links TRBV7-2 with TRBJ1-2; possible D gene TRBD1, 5 bases. Trimming shortened V by 5 bases and J by 4 bases, and 17 bases separated the two germline ends. Per germline, CDR1 SGHTA and CDR2 FQGNSA. CDR3 length: 15 residues.

This chain links TRBV28 with TRBJ2-1; 8 bases fit TRBD1. The length of the CDR3 is 15 residues. Germline V lookup: CDR1 MDHEN, CDR2 SYDVKM. The V gene end was trimmed by 10 bases and the J gene end by 1 base; junction bases not matched to a gene: 9. CDR3 sequence: CAINHDRGSYNEQFF. Here the CDR3 DNA reads TGTGCCATCAACCATGACAGGGGTTCCTACAATGAGCAGTTCTTC.

The chain combines TRBV2 with TRBJ2-7; possible D gene TRBD1, 6 bases. Trimming pared 7 bases from V and 5 bases from J, leaving 27 bases between. Germline V gene data show CDR1 as SNHLY and CDR2 as FYNNEI. The CDR3 covers 17 residues. CDR3 coding DNA: TGTGCCAGCAACCTCCCACTCCGGACAGATGGGTCGGACGAGCAGTACGTC. Translated, it gives CASNLPLRTDGSDEQYV.

The V gene is TRBV2, the J gene TRBJ1-6; 8 bases match TRBD1. The CDR3 loop spans 14 amino acids. Germline V gene data show CDR1 as SNHLY and CDR2 as FYNNEI. Trimming removed 5 bases from V and 14 bases from J; junction bases left unmatched: 11. CDR3 region: CASSLGQGFMALHF. The CDR3 region has the DNA TGTGCCAGCAGTCTCGGACAGGGCTTTATGGCCCTCCACTTT. Full variable domain (remainder filled in from reference TRBV2 and TRBJ1-6): EPEVTQTPSHQVTQMGQEVILRCVPISNHLYFYWYRQILGQKVEFLVSFYNNEISEKSEIFDDQFSVERPDGSNFTLKIRSTKLEDSAMYFCASSLGQGFMALHFGNGTRLTVT.

The chain uses TRBV27 and TRBJ2-1; 9 nucleotides match TRBD2. The junction had 20 bases not matched to a gene; V was cut back by 6 bases and J by 5 bases. The CDR3 has 19 amino acids. Germline-derived CDR1 and CDR2 are MNHEY and SMNVEV (reference sequence). CDR3 amino acids: CASSRRGFPTSGPNNEQFF. For the CDR3, the DNA is TGTGCCAGCAGCCGCAGGGGTTTCCCCACTAGCGGGCCAAACAATGAGCAGTTCTTC.

This chain joins TRBV5-1 and TRBJ2-7, with 13 bases aligning to TRBD2. The CDR3 is 15 amino acids. Germline V gene data show CDR1 as SGHRS and CDR2 as YFSETQ. Trimming cost V 7 bases and J 7 bases; bases outside gene matches: 11. The CDR3 loop reads CASSLGTSGAGEQYV. In DNA form, the CDR3 reads TGCGCCAGCTCTTTGGGGACTAGCGGGGCAGGGGAGCAGTACGTC.

The chain links TRBV20-1 to TRBJ1-5; possibly TRBD1 for D (5 bases). The germline gives CDR1 DFQATT, CDR2 SNEGSKA (reference sequence). The CDR3 runs 13 residues. V was trimmed by 5 bases and J by 4 bases, leaving 12 bases between them. Here the CDR3 reads CSAHVPGNQPQHF. The CDR3 DNA follows: TGCAGTGCTCACGTCCCAGGGAATCAGCCCCAGCATTTT.

The CDR3 nucleotides read TGCGCCAGCAGCCAAGACCGGACAGGGTGGGCCGGGGAGCTGTTTTTT. Encoded protein: CASSQDRTGWAGELFF. The rearrangement links TRBV4-1 to TRBJ2-2; 8 nucleotides match TRBD1. This CDR3 spans 16 amino acids. The V gene's germline CDR1 is MGHRA and CDR2 YSYEKL. The V and J ends lost 0 bases and 6 bases, in that order; junction bases with no gene match: 6.

The rearrangement joins TRBV5-1 to TRBJ2-2; the match to TRBD1 covers 10 bases. In germline, CDR1 is SGHRS, CDR2 YFSETQ. With V trimmed by 4 bases and J by 7 bases, 10 bases remained unmatched. The CDR3 has 16 residues. The CDR3 DNA is TGCGCCAGCAGCCCGCGGGGGACAGGGGATATCGGGGAGCTGTTTTTT. Encoded protein: CASSPRGTGDIGELFF.

The V gene is TRBV3-1, the J gene TRBJ2-1; no firm D call. The CDR3 runs to 15 residues. Germline V gives CDR1 LGHDT, CDR2 YNNKEL (reference sequence). V was shortened by 1 base and J by 4 bases, with 11 bases between the two germline ends. DNA of the CDR3: TGTGCCAGCAGCCAAGTATTAGCTACATACAATGAGCAGTTCTTC. Protein: CASSQVLATYNEQFF.

The chain joins TRBV5-1 to TRBJ1-6; D perhaps matches TRBD1 (6 bases). V was shortened by 0 bases and J by 3 bases, with 7 bases between the two germline ends. From germline, CDR1 is SGHRS and CDR2 YFSETQ. The CDR3 has 15 amino acids. CDR3 sequence: CASSLDRVYNSPLHF. In nucleotides, the CDR3 is TGCGCCAGCAGCTTGGACAGGGTCTATAATTCACCCCTCCACTTT.

This chain links TRBV30 with TRBJ1-2; weak D call: TRBD1 (6 bases). Trimming cost V 0 bases and J 0 bases, with 8 bases left between them. Looked up from germline, CDR1 is GTSNPN and CDR2 is SVGIG (reference sequence). This CDR3 region has 14 residues. The CDR3 loop reads CAWSVQGTNYGYTF. The CDR3 region has the DNA TGTGCCTGGAGTGTACAGGGAACTAACTATGGCTACACCTTC.

This clonotype was counted a single time. The V and J genes are TRBV5-1 and TRBJ2-7, with 9 positions matching TRBD1. This CDR3 has 15 residues. Germline V gene data show CDR1 as SGHRS and CDR2 as YFSETQ. Trimming cost V 0 bases and J 3 bases; bases outside gene matches: 4. In DNA form, the CDR3 reads TGCGCCAGCAGCTTGGAACAGGGGGCGTTCTACGAGCAGTACTTC. It yields the protein CASSLEQGAFYEQYF.

V and J are TRBV5-6 and TRBJ2-5; TRBD2 aligns across 10 bases. There are 18 residues in the CDR3. V lost 4 bases, J lost 4 bases, and 16 bases stayed unmatched. Germline CDR1 and CDR2: SGHDT and YYEEEE. The CDR3 here is CASSTPAASGGIGETQYF. In DNA, the CDR3 is TGTGCCAGCAGCACCCCGGCGGCTAGCGGGGGCATAGGAGAGACCCAGTACTTC.

V is TRBV7-2 and J is TRBJ2-3; D is possibly TRBD2 (5 bases). Per germline, CDR1 SGHTA and CDR2 FQGNSA. The length of the CDR3 is 14 residues. V gave up 5 bases and J gave up 1 base, with 10 bases separating them. DNA for the CDR3: TGTGCCAGCAGCATTCCGAGGGGCACAGATACGCAGTATTTT. Translating gives CASSIPRGTDTQYF.

The chain is built from TRBV19 and TRBJ1-5, with a possible D match to TRBD1 (5 bases). Germline CDR1 reads LNHDA; CDR2 reads SQIVND (reference sequence). Trimming stripped 3 bases from V and 0 bases from J, with 15 bases between. This CDR3 has 17 amino acids. CDR3 protein: CASSMGLAGPSNQPQHF. The CDR3 DNA follows: TGTGCCAGTAGTATGGGACTGGCAGGGCCTAGCAATCAGCCCCAGCATTTT.

This chain joins TRBV9 and TRBJ1-6; D ambiguous. Germline assignment: CDR1 SGDLS and CDR2 YYNGEE. The V end was cut by 2 bases, the J end by 8 bases, with 11 bases between. The CDR3 is 14 residues long. As DNA, the CDR3 is TGTGCCAGCAGCGTCGGGCCCGGGGATTCACCCCTCCACTTT. Translation gives CASSVGPGDSPLHF. Supplemented by reference TRBV9 and TRBJ1-6, the full variable domain reads DSGVTQTPKHLITATGQRVTLRCSPRSGDLSVYWYQQSLDQGLQFLIQYYNGEERAKGNILERFSAQQFPDLHSELNLSSLELGDSALYFCASSVGPGDSPLHFGNGTRLTVT.

CDR3 sequence: CSARVQGSYNEQFF. The CDR3 nucleotides are TGCAGTGCTAGGGTACAGGGCTCCTACAATGAGCAGTTCTTC. The chain recombines TRBV20-1 with TRBJ2-1, with TRBD1 as a possible D gene (6 bases). The V end lost 3 bases, the J end lost 0 bases, and 9 bases lay between the germline ends. CDR3 length: 14 amino acids. The germline gives CDR1 DFQATT, CDR2 SNEGSKA (reference sequence).

The rearrangement uses TRBV20-1 and TRBJ2-7; perhaps TRBD2 as D (6 bases). V was cut by 7 bases and J by 3 bases, with 19 bases left in between. From germline, CDR1 is DFQATT and CDR2 SNEGSKA (reference sequence). This CDR3 is 14 amino acids long. CDR3 bases: TGCAGTGGGGAGGCCTCGGGGGTATTCTACGAGCAGTACTTC. Protein: CSGEASGVFYEQYF.

This clonotype was detected only once. The chain couples TRBV6-5 to TRBJ2-3, with D possibly matching TRBD2 (5 bases). Germline V gives CDR1 MNHEY, CDR2 SVGAGI. V was clipped by 6 bases and J by 2 bases, with 12 bases between them. The length of the CDR3 is 14 residues. In DNA, the CDR3 is TGTGCCAGCAGAACAGAGGGAACCACAGATACGCAGTATTTT. Its protein is CASRTEGTTDTQYF.

The chain uses TRBV7-3 and TRBJ2-3; 9 nucleotides match TRBD2. After removal of 5 bases from V and 3 bases from J, the junction contained 6 bases not matched to a gene. The germline V gene encodes CDR1 SGHTA and CDR2 FQGTGA. The CDR3 is 15 residues long. The CDR3 sequence: CASSRDLAGTDTQYF. CDR3 nucleotides: TGTGCCAGCAGCCGCGACCTAGCGGGGACAGATACGCAGTATTTT. Based on the CDR3 plus reference TRBV7-3 and TRBJ2-3, the full variable domain is GAGVSQTPSNKVTEKGKYVELRCDPISGHTALYWYRQSLGQGPEFLIYFQGTGAADDSGLPNDRFFAVRPEGSVSTLKIQRTERGDSAVYLCASSRDLAGTDTQYFGPGTRLTVL.